One sample yielded the 20 T cell receptor beta chains listed below, sequenced in a study of shared clonotypes between healthy human individuals. The protocol was immunoSEQ multiplex PCR, while the TCRdb copy is restricted to in-frame clones and leaves out a portion. Of under 2,000,000 clones listed, approximately 94% are singletons. The naive CD8 population came from CD45RO-negative cells selected for CCR7, without terminally differentiated effector memory CD45RA+ cells. The sequenced material came from naive CD8+ T cells sorted from blood. The source is a man younger than 35 in good health.

Concerning this clone itself: This CDR3 is also generated by other DNA sequences in the sample. The genes are TRBV5-1 and TRBJ1-5; D gene uncertain. Germline V gene lookup returns CDR1 SGHRS and CDR2 YFSETQ. The CDR3 is 15 amino acids. Trimming shortened V by 0 bases and J by 1 base, and 8 bases separated the two germline ends. The CDR3 bases are TGCGCCAGCAGCTTGGCAGGAGGAAGCAATCAGCCCCAGCATTTT. Translating gives CASSLAGGSNQPQHF.

The count of this clone is one. The CDR3, as DNA: TGCGCCAGCAGCCAAGGTGTGACATCGAACACTGAAGCTTTCTTT. It specifies CASSQGVTSNTEAFF. J is TRBJ1-1 and V is TRBV4-3; D ambiguous. Germline V lookup: CDR1 LGHNA, CDR2 YSLEER. This CDR3 contains 15 residues. Trimming pared 1 base from V and 1 base from J, leaving 10 bases between.

V usage is TRBV6-1 and J usage is TRBJ2-7; tentatively, D is TRBD1 (5 bases). This CDR3 region has 13 residues. With 10 bases removed from V and 0 bases from J, the gap between germline ends came to 13 bases. Germline loops: CDR1 MNHNS, CDR2 SASEGT. CDR3 residues: CATRRDSSYEQYF. CDR3 DNA: TGTGCCACCAGACGCGACAGCTCCTACGAGCAGTACTTC.

V usage is TRBV5-1 and J usage is TRBJ2-3; 13 bases line up with TRBD2. The ends lost 4 bases at V and 4 bases at J; junction bases unmatched: 12. Germline assignment: CDR1 SGHRS and CDR2 YFSETQ. The CDR3 spans 18 residues. Here the CDR3 reads CASSITSGGARTADTQYF. In DNA, the CDR3 is TGCGCCAGCAGCATAACTAGCGGGGGGGCCCGAACCGCAGATACGCAGTATTTT. The full variable domain, completed using reference TRBV5-1 and TRBJ2-3, is KAGVTQTPRYLIKTRGQQVTLSCSPISGHRSVSWYQQTPGQGLQFLFEYFSETQRNKGNFPGRFSGRQFSNSRSEMNVSTLELGDSALYLCASSITSGGARTADTQYFGPGTRLTVL.

The rearrangement joins TRBV9 to TRBJ2-1; 7 bases are shared with TRBD2. The trim removed 1 base at V and 4 bases at J, leaving 5 bases unmatched. Germline loops: CDR1 SGDLS, CDR2 YYNGEE. The CDR3 loop spans 15 amino acids. For the CDR3, the DNA is TGTGCCAGCAGCGTACGTAGCGGGCCTTACAATGAGCAGTTCTTC. Amino acids: CASSVRSGPYNEQFF.

Of note for this clone: A much larger clonotype is one base distant, so this may be a read error. Other nucleotide sequences in the sample specify the same CDR3. V usage is TRBV6-6 and J usage is TRBJ2-7; D is undetermined. Trimming took off 0 bases at V and 6 bases at J, with 3 bases between the two ends. Per the germline V gene, CDR1 is MNHNY and CDR2 is SVGAGI (reference sequence). The CDR3 has 11 amino acids. The CDR3 protein is CASSYSSEQYF. CDR3 in DNA: TGTGCCAGCAGTTACTCGAGCGAGCAGTACTTC.

The rearrangement joins TRBV27 to TRBJ2-2; D remains ambiguous. CDR3 size: 13 residues. V lost 5 bases and J 5 bases, leaving 9 bases between the germline ends. Germline V gene sequence: CDR1 MNHEY, CDR2 SMNVEV (reference sequence). As DNA, the CDR3 is TGTGCCAGCAGTACCCACAGAACCGGGGAGCTGTTTTTT. Amino acid sequence: CASSTHRTGELFF.

This chain uses TRBV18 with TRBJ2-7; no clear D. V was cut by 2 bases and J by 7 bases, with 12 bases left in between. Germline V gives CDR1 KGHSH, CDR2 LQKENI. The CDR3 length is 13 residues. CDR3 DNA: TGTGCCAGCTCACCAAGCCACGATGGGGAGCAGTACTTC. It specifies CASSPSHDGEQYF.

V gene TRBV19 combines with J gene TRBJ1-2; 9 positions agree with TRBD1. The V segment lost 5 bases and the J segment 6 bases; nucleotides outside the gene matches: 10. The CDR3 extends over 15 amino acids. Germline V gene lookup returns CDR1 LNHDA and CDR2 SQIVND (reference sequence). The DNA for the CDR3 is TGTGCCAGTAGTTCCGGGACAGGGATACCAGATGGCTACACCTTC. Translation gives CASSSGTGIPDGYTF.

This clone was seen just once. The V and J genes are TRBV10-3 and TRBJ1-3, with D unresolved. The CDR3 is 15 residues long. Trimming pared 2 bases from V and 2 bases from J, leaving 10 bases between. Germline CDR1 ENHRY, CDR2 SYGVKD. This CDR3 reads CAISEEAEAGNTIYF. Written as DNA, the CDR3 is TGTGCCATCAGTGAGGAGGCTGAGGCTGGAAACACCATATATTTT.

The genes are TRBV4-2 and TRBJ1-1; TRBD1 might be the D (5 bases). The ends were cut back, 0 bases at V and 4 bases at J, with 18 bases in the middle. Per germline, CDR1 LGHNA and CDR2 YNFKEQ. There are 17 residues in the CDR3. CDR3 DNA: TGTGCCAGCAGCCAAGATGATGGGGCAGTCGGCAGCACTGAAGCTTTCTTT. This translates into CASSQDDGAVGSTEAFF.

CDR3 sequence (DNA): TGTGCCAGCAGAAGGGGGACAGGGCACGAGCAGTACTTC. Protein: CASRRGTGHEQYF. The V call is TRBV21-1, the J call TRBJ2-7; the D segment call TRBD1 is taken from the table without a DNA check. TRBV21-1 is described as a pseudogene. The CDR3 covers 13 residues.

The chain joins TRBV6-4 to TRBJ2-7; TRBD1 agrees at 11 bases. V dropped 6 bases and J dropped 7; count of bases not matched to a gene: 14. Looked up from germline, CDR1 is MRHNA and CDR2 is SNTAGT. The CDR3 extends over 16 amino acids. The CDR3 region is CASRPGQGVVYGEQYF. The CDR3 DNA reads as TGTGCCAGCAGGCCGGGACAGGGGGTTGTCTACGGGGAGCAGTACTTC.

V gene TRBV6-6 combines with J gene TRBJ2-1; no reliable D call. V lost 2 bases to trimming and J lost 5 bases, with 7 bases between them. The germline V gene encodes CDR1 MNHNY and CDR2 SVGAGI (reference sequence). The CDR3 consists of 13 residues. Written as DNA, the CDR3 is TGTGCCAGCAGTTACGGACCGAACAATGAGCAGTTCTTC. This translates into CASSYGPNNEQFF.

About this clone: This sample includes further DNA sequences coding for the same CDR3. The rearrangement links TRBV6-5 to TRBJ1-2; a possible D gene is TRBD1 (5 bases). The CDR3 is made up of 13 amino acids. Trimming shortened V by 2 bases and J by 4 bases, and 8 bases separated the two germline ends. Germline CDR1 MNHEY, CDR2 SVGAGI. Here the CDR3 DNA reads TGTGCCAGCAGTTACCAGGGCGGCTATGGCTACACCTTC. Translating it yields CASSYQGGYGYTF.

The chain recombines TRBV7-9 with TRBJ2-5, with D possibly being TRBD1 or TRBD2 (5 bases each). V dropped 1 base and J dropped 4 bases, with 16 bases sitting between them. The CDR3 loop spans 16 amino acids. The germline gives CDR1 SEHNR, CDR2 FQNEAQ (reference sequence). CDR3: CASSLVWGNIGETQYF. CDR3 bases: TGTGCCAGCAGCTTAGTCTGGGGGAACATCGGAGAGACCCAGTACTTC.

The rearrangement joins TRBV28 to TRBJ2-7; D is ambiguous. The germline V gene has CDR1 MDHEN and CDR2 SYDVKM. The V gene lost 3 bases and the J gene lost 6 bases, with 12 bases spanning the gap. The CDR3 contains 13 residues. CDR3 loop: CASSFRAVSEQYF. Here the CDR3 DNA reads TGTGCCAGCAGTTTTAGGGCGGTGTCCGAGCAGTACTTC.

V and J are TRBV10-1 and TRBJ1-2; 9 bases line up with TRBD1. Trimming took 3 bases from V and 2 from J; bases not matched to a gene: 4. CDR3 length: 15 residues. Germline-derived CDR1 and CDR2 are WNHNN and SYGVQD (reference sequence). CDR3 sequence (DNA): TGCGCCAGCAGTGACCGGGACAGGGCCAACTATGGCTACACCTTC. Protein product: CASSDRDRANYGYTF.

V is TRBV5-6 and J is TRBJ2-5, with D perhaps TRBD1 or TRBD2 (5 bases each). Per the germline V gene, CDR1 is SGHDT and CDR2 is YYEEEE. This CDR3 spans 16 amino acids. Trimming left V 3 bases short and J 0 bases short, with 15 bases between. The CDR3 sequence is CASSSAWQGHQETQYF. CDR3 coding DNA: TGTGCCAGCAGCTCGGCTTGGCAGGGACACCAAGAGACCCAGTACTTC.

V is TRBV6-5 and J is TRBJ1-1, with no clear D. V was cut by 2 bases and J by 0 bases, with 7 bases left in between. The CDR3 sequence is 14 residues long. Germline values: CDR1 MNHEY, CDR2 SVGAGI. CDR3 sequence reads: CASSYGPMNTEAFF. DNA for the CDR3: TGTGCCAGCAGTTACGGACCGATGAACACTGAAGCTTTCTTT.